The clone carrying this T cell receptor beta chain showed up many times. A second PCR of about 6 to 11 cycles used a sample-barcoded 5' primer and a J-beta primer mix. TCRdb recomputed calls from the 5' RACE reads with MiXCR, one row per CDR3 protein. Among roughly 650,000 distinct CDR3 sequences, approximately 31% were seen once, and the ten largest hold about 16%. This sample stems from a study of blood T cells in healthy people across ages. Germline assignment: CDR1 SNHLY and CDR2 FYNNEI. The CDR3 covers 14 residues. V lost 9 bases and J 4 bases, leaving 16 bases between the germline ends. Sequenced sample: blood. The gene calls are TRBV2 and TRBJ1-5; unclear D gene. The TCR was taken from an elderly woman in good health. The chain's CDR3 is CASRADPPNQPQHF. As DNA, the CDR3 is TGTGCCAGTAGAGCCGACCCTCCGAATCAGCCCCAGCATTTT.